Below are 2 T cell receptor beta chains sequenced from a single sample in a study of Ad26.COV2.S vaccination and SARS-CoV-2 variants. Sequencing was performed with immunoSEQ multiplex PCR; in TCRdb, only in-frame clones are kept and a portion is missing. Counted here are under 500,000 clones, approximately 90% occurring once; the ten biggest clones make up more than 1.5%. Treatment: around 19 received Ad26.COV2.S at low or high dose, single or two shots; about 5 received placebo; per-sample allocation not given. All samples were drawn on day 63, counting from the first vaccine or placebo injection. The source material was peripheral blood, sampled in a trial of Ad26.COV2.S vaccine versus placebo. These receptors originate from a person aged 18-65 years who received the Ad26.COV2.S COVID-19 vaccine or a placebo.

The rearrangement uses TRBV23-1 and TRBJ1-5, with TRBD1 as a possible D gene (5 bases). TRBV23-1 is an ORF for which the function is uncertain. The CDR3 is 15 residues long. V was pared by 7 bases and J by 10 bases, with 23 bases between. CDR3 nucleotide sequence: TGCGCCAGCAAATTACTGGGGGGGGGACTCTTACCCCAGCATTTT. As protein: CASKLLGGGLLPQHF.

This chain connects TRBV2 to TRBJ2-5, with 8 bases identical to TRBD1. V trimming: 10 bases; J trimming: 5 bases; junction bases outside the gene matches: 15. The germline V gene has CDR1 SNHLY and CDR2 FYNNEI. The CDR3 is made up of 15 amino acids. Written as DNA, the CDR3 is TGTGCCACCTCAAGGGTGCAGGGGGCCTTGGAGACCCAGTACTTC. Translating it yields CATSRVQGALETQYF. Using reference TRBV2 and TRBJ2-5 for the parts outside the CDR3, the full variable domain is EPEVTQTPSHQVTQMGQEVILRCVPISNHLYFYWYRQILGQKVEFLVSFYNNEISEKSEIFDDQFSVERPDGSNFTLKIRSTKLEDSAMYFCATSRVQGALETQYFGPGTRLLVL.